These 10 T cell receptor beta chains share one sample of origin, sequenced in a study of cytomegalovirus exposure and HLA in healthy donors (dated by TCRdb to 2015 to 2018). The library was generated by the immunoSEQ multiplex PCR assay. For the multiplex PCR, a mixture combining 60 forward primers for TCR Vbeta segments and 13 reverse primers for TCR Jbeta segments was used. TCRdb stores this immuneACCESS table with in-frame sequences only. Part of the clones is absent; in the studies checked, under half of the shortfall reflects unresolved V genes, and no reason is known for the rest. Counted in this sample were around 180,000 clones; about 65% of them appeared once. 1.5% of the sample rests with the top ten. The sequenced sample was PBMCs. These receptors all stem from a girl under 18 in good health and CMV-seronegative.

This chain joins TRBV10-3 and TRBJ2-5; TRBD1 matches 11 bases. This CDR3 has 15 residues. The V and J ends lost 4 bases and 5 bases, in that order; junction bases with no gene match: 6. Looked up from germline, CDR1 is ENHRY and CDR2 is SYGVKD. The CDR3 loop is CAISGTGGTQETQYF. The CDR3 nucleotides read TGTGCCATCAGTGGGACAGGGGGCACGCAGGAGACCCAGTACTTC.

This clone was seen just once. The V call is TRBV9, the J call TRBJ2-5; D is unclear. This CDR3 contains 14 residues. Looked up from germline, CDR1 is SGDLS and CDR2 is YYNGEE. V was clipped by 0 bases and J by 3 bases, with 9 bases between them. The CDR3 nucleotides are TGTGCCAGCAGCGTAGCCCTCGGAGAAGAGACCCAGTACTTC. Its protein is CASSVALGEETQYF.

V and J are TRBV15 and TRBJ1-5, with D uncertain. V was clipped by 5 bases and J by 0 bases, with 8 bases between them. The germline CDR1 and CDR2 sequences are LNHNV and YYDKDF (reference sequence). CDR3 length: 14 amino acids. In DNA form, the CDR3 reads TGTGCCACCAGCGGCAGCGATAGCAATCAGCCCCAGCATTTT. This gives the protein CATSGSDSNQPQHF.

V usage is TRBV28 and J usage is TRBJ1-2; D gene unclear. The CDR3 has 16 amino acids. Germline lookup yields CDR1 MDHEN and CDR2 SYDVKM. The V end lost 3 bases, the J end lost 0 bases, and 14 bases lay between the germline ends. CDR3 residues: CASSFNSGNSNYGYTF. In nucleotides, the CDR3 is TGTGCCAGCAGTTTTAACTCGGGGAACTCTAACTATGGCTACACCTTC.

The gene calls are TRBV6-6 and TRBJ2-1; no clear D gene. V shed 4 bases and J shed 0 bases, with 10 bases lying between them. From germline, CDR1 is MNHNY and CDR2 SVGAGI (reference sequence). The CDR3 spans 15 residues. As DNA, the CDR3 is TGTGCCAGCAGTTCCCACGAGAGCTCCTACAATGAGCAGTTCTTC. This codes for CASSSHESSYNEQFF.

This chain connects TRBV18 to TRBJ1-6, with TRBD1 as a possible D gene (6 bases). Germline CDR1 KGHSH, CDR2 LQKENI. CDR3 length: 15 residues. The V end was cut by 3 bases, the J end by 7 bases, with 13 bases between. CDR3 residues: CASSPQGRENSPLHF. CDR3 nucleotides: TGTGCCAGCTCACCCCAGGGGAGGGAAAATTCACCCCTCCACTTT. Based on the CDR3 plus reference TRBV18 and TRBJ1-6, the full variable domain is NAGVMQNPRHLVRRRGQEARLRCSPMKGHSHVYWYRQLPEEGLKFMVYLQKENIIDESGMPKERFSAEFPKEGPSILRIQQVVRGDSAAYFCASSPQGRENSPLHFGNGTRLTVT.

This clone was seen a handful of times. This chain connects TRBV29-1 to TRBJ2-3; TRBD2 might be the D (5 bases). CDR3 length: 13 residues. V was trimmed by 7 bases and J by 3 bases, leaving 14 bases between them. Germline V gene data show CDR1 as SQVTM and CDR2 as ANQGSEA. CDR3 nucleotides: TGCAGCGAAGGTGGAGGAGAGACAGATACGCAGTATTTT. Amino acids: CSEGGGETDTQYF.

The chain carries TRBV6-5 and TRBJ1-2; no definite D call. The CDR3 consists of 14 residues. V was pared by 6 bases and J by 0 bases, with 11 bases between. Germline CDR1 reads MNHEY; CDR2 reads SVGAGI. CDR3 residues: CASRQLSANYGYTF. CDR3 in DNA: TGTGCCAGCAGGCAGCTCAGCGCTAACTATGGCTACACCTTC.

This clone was counted a few times. The chain carries TRBV5-4 and TRBJ2-3, with no clear D. Trimming stripped 4 bases from V and 6 bases from J, with 12 bases between. This CDR3 spans 13 amino acids. Germline V gene lookup returns CDR1 SGHNT and CDR2 YYREEE (reference sequence). This CDR3 is CASSPTPRDTQYF. The CDR3 nucleotides read TGTGCCAGCAGCCCCACCCCCCGGGATACGCAGTATTTT.

The chain is built from TRBV15 and TRBJ1-2, with D possibly matching TRBD1 (6 bases). The length of the CDR3 is 14 residues. V dropped 5 bases and J dropped 1 base, with 11 bases sitting between them. Germline CDR1 LNHNV, CDR2 YYDKDF (reference sequence). In DNA, the CDR3 is TGTGCCACCAGCCCAGACAGGTTTAACTATGGCTACACCTTC. Its translation is CATSPDRFNYGYTF. Using reference TRBV15 and TRBJ1-2 for the parts outside the CDR3, the full variable domain is DAMVIQNPRYQVTQFGKPVTLSCSQTLNHNVMYWYQQKSSQAPKLLFHYYDKDFNNEADTPDNFQSRRPNTSFCFLDIRSPGLGDTAMYLCATSPDRFNYGYTFGSGTRLTVV.